This T cell receptor beta chain is drawn from a study of CD8 T cells in ankylosing spondylitis. Study outcomes and limitations: Ankylosing spondylitis blood appeared to carry a characteristic TCR beta motif of eight or nine highly homologous variants.

Regarding this clonotype: Its antigen is undetermined.

Generation of TCR beta libraries employed quantitative 5'-RACE incorporating molecular barcodes. TCRdb re-derived calls from the 5' RACE reads in MiXCR, one entry per CDR3 protein. The sample has 800,000 to 900,000 distinct CDR3 sequences, 10% to 15% seen once; the top ten hold roughly 0.51%. The TCR comes from a male donor with ankylosing spondylitis. Sample: blood, either unsorted or a sorted T cell fraction (not recorded which).

The CDR3 region is CASSDRGRLGEKLFF. The CDR3 bases are TGTGCCAGCAGCGACAGGGGGCGGCTTGGTGAAAAACTGTTTTTT. The chain uses TRBV7-6 and TRBJ1-4, with 10 positions matching TRBD1. Germline CDR1 is SGHVS and CDR2 is FNYEAQ. The CDR3 runs 15 residues. Trimming cost V 5 bases and J 7 bases; bases outside gene matches: 7.